This T cell receptor (beta chain) was sequenced for a study of T cell changes during pregnancy in multiple sclerosis. Measured with immunoSEQ multiplex PCR; TCRdb has only the in-frame clones, and not every one. The sample shows 20,000 to 25,000 clones, about 89% of them seen only once. Germline lookup yields CDR1 SGHAT and CDR2 FQNNGV. This CDR3 contains 15 residues. V dropped 1 base and J dropped 4; count of bases not matched to a gene: 6. The starting material was CD8+ T cells from peripheral blood mononuclear cells, obtained in the first trimester of pregnancy. The chain couples TRBV11-2 to TRBJ1-2; 7 nucleotides agree with TRBD1. The TCR originated in a female donor with multiple sclerosis, enrolled in a pregnancy study. The CDR3 sequence is CASSLAPGGSYGYTF. CDR3 coding DNA: TGTGCCAGCAGCTTAGCTCCAGGGGGTAGCTATGGCTACACCTTC. Together with reference TRBV11-2 and TRBJ1-2, the CDR3 gives the full variable domain: EAGVAQSPRYKIIEKRQSVAFWCNPISGHATLYWYQQILGQGPKLLIQFQNNGVVDDSQLPKDRFSAERLKGVDSTLKIQPAKLEDSAVYLCASSLAPGGSYGYTFGSGTRLTVV.